This T cell receptor (beta chain) originates from a study of control samples from healthy donors and cancer patients. CDR1 KGHDR and CDR2 SFDVKD come from the germline V gene. This CDR3 spans 16 amino acids. The J segment lost 5 bases and the V segment lost 4 bases, leaving 5 bases of the junction unmatched. TCRdb's copy holds only in-frame clones and misses some; the assay was immunoSEQ multiplex PCR. The data show around 89,000 clones, almost 85% seen once. This TCR was recovered from a woman aged 55-70 years in good health. The V gene is TRBV24-1, the J gene TRBJ2-1; 12 nucleotides match TRBD2. Sequences were obtained from blood. The CDR3 loop reads CATSESGLAGNNEQFF. Here the CDR3 DNA reads TGTGCCACCAGTGAGTCGGGACTAGCGGGTAACAATGAGCAGTTCTTC.